A selection of T cell receptor beta chains follows, all from one sample in a study of human T cells and chemical hapten exposure. TCRdb reprocessed the RACE reads with MiXCR, giving one entry per CDR3 protein. The table lists 190,000 or so distinct CDR3 sequences, almost 30% of them singletons, with about 2.7% in the top ten. The specimen was whole blood, collected in connection with sensitization to the hapten diphenylcyclopropenone (DPC). All receptors come from a woman in her twenties or thirties with alopecia areata. Some clones in this sample may be carry-over from other donors' samples. The CDR3 runs from the conserved cysteine through the conserved F or W. Fields, in order: J gene, clone size, D gene, V gene, CDR3 protein, CDR3 DNA. A D gene is named only where the DNA matches it firmly. Only some rows state a clone size, as once, few, many or a class for expanded clones.

J: TRBJ2-7; size: few; D: TRBD2; V: TRBV7-9; CDR3: CASSARLAGADEQYF; DNA: TGTGCCAGCAGCGCCAGACTAGCGGGAGCAGATGAGCAGTACTTC
J: TRBJ2-7; size: .; D: TRBD1; V: TRBV7-2; CDR3: CASSRLGQGVYEQYF; DNA: TGTGCCAGCAGCCGACTAGGACAGGGGGTATACGAGCAGTACTTC
J: TRBJ1-6; size: .; D: .; V: TRBV2; CDR3: CASSEAKNLLHF; DNA: TGTGCCAGCAGTGAAGCGAAAAATCTCCTCCACTTT
J: TRBJ1-1; size: .; D: .; V: TRBV7-2; CDR3: CASSTSRGAGEAFF; DNA: TGTGCCAGCAGCACGTCGCGGGGGGCCGGTGAAGCTTTCTTT
J: TRBJ2-7; size: few; D: .; V: TRBV24-1; CDR3: CATSDLQTGEQYF; DNA: TGTGCCACCAGTGATTTGCAGACGGGCGAGCAGTACTTC
J: TRBJ2-7; size: once; D: .; V: TRBV28; CDR3: CASRTGGNSYEQYF; DNA: TGTGCCAGCAGGACGGGGGGCAACTCCTACGAGCAGTACTTC
J: TRBJ2-1; size: .; D: .; V: TRBV20-1; CDR3: CSAPDLRTYNEQFF; DNA: TGCAGTGCTCCCGACTTGCGTACCTACAATGAGCAGTTCTTC
J: TRBJ2-1; size: .; D: .; V: TRBV12-3/TRBV12-4; CDR3: CASSLPPYNEQFF; DNA: TGTGCCAGCAGTTTGCCCCCGTACAATGAGCAGTTCTTC
J: TRBJ2-5; size: .; D: TRBD1; V: TRBV28; CDR3: CASRLQGAQETQYF; DNA: TGTGCCAGCAGGCTACAGGGGGCGCAGGAGACCCAGTACTTC
J: TRBJ2-1; size: few; D: TRBD2; V: TRBV2; CDR3: CASSPFGTSGYNEQFF; DNA: TGTGCCAGCAGCCCTTTCGGGACTAGCGGTTACAATGAGCAGTTCTTC
J: TRBJ2-3; size: .; D: .; V: TRBV6-6; CDR3: CASASPGPTDTQYF; DNA: TGTGCCAGTGCTAGTCCGGGGCCCACAGATACGCAGTATTTT
J: TRBJ2-3; size: .; D: .; V: TRBV25-1; CDR3: CASSEGGNTQYF; DNA: TGTGCCAGCAGTGAAGGAGGGAATACGCAGTATTTT
J: TRBJ1-1; size: .; D: TRBD1; V: TRBV7-8; CDR3: CASSFYPRGTNTEAFF; DNA: TGTGCCAGCAGCTTTTACCCCAGGGGGACCAACACTGAAGCTTTCTTT
J: TRBJ2-2; size: .; D: .; V: TRBV28; CDR3: CASSLWGTDTGELFF; DNA: TGTGCCAGCAGTTTGTGGGGAACGGACACCGGGGAGCTGTTTTTT
J: TRBJ1-2; size: many; D: .; V: TRBV7-9; CDR3: CASSFDSMLGYTF; DNA: TGTGCCAGCAGCTTCGACTCCATGCTTGGCTACACCTTC
J: TRBJ1-4; size: few; D: TRBD1; V: TRBV20-1; CDR3: CSARSQGGTNEKLFF; DNA: TGCAGTGCTAGATCGCAGGGGGGTACTAATGAAAAACTGTTTTTT
J: TRBJ1-1; size: few; D: .; V: TRBV5-1; CDR3: CASSIGEGTEAFF; DNA: TGCGCCAGCAGCATAGGGGAGGGCACTGAAGCTTTCTTT
J: TRBJ1-5; size: .; D: .; V: TRBV15; CDR3: CATSIRVGYSNQPQHF; DNA: TGTGCCACCAGTATTCGGGTCGGCTATAGCAATCAGCCCCAGCATTTT
J: TRBJ2-7; size: .; D: .; V: TRBV27; CDR3: CASSSRGWTGFYEQYF; DNA: TGTGCCAGCAGTTCCCGGGGGTGGACAGGATTCTACGAGCAGTACTTC
J: TRBJ2-1; size: .; D: TRBD1; V: TRBV28; CDR3: CASSSSRQGSYNEQFF; DNA: TGTGCCAGCAGCTCCAGTCGACAGGGCTCCTACAATGAGCAGTTCTTC
J: TRBJ1-1; size: .; D: .; V: TRBV20-1; CDR3: CSAVGGATNTEAFF; DNA: TGCAGTGCTGTTGGTGGGGCAACGAACACTGAAGCTTTCTTT
J: TRBJ2-1; size: .; D: TRBD2; V: TRBV7-8; CDR3: CASSLSMGLAGERQFF; DNA: TGTGCCAGCAGCTTAAGTATGGGACTAGCGGGAGAGAGGCAGTTCTTC
J: TRBJ2-7; size: few; D: .; V: TRBV28; CDR3: CASRGPSVSEQYF; DNA: TGTGCCAGTCGGGGACCCAGTGTCTCCGAGCAGTACTTC
J: TRBJ2-7; size: few; D: TRBD2; V: TRBV30; CDR3: CAWSVASGYEQYF; DNA: TGTGCCTGGAGTGTCGCTAGCGGCTACGAGCAGTACTTC
J: TRBJ2-2; size: few; D: TRBD2; V: TRBV5-1; CDR3: CASSLFPGGGTGELFF; DNA: TGCGCCAGCAGCTTGTTCCCGGGAGGTGGCACCGGGGAGCTGTTTTTT
J: TRBJ2-3; size: .; D: TRBD2; V: TRBV11-3; CDR3: CASSLGSGKGDTQYF; DNA: TGTGCCAGCAGCTTAGGTAGCGGGAAGGGAGATACGCAGTATTTT
J: TRBJ2-5; size: .; D: TRBD1; V: TRBV28; CDR3: CASSPGTGATYQETQYF; DNA: TGTGCCAGCAGTCCCGGGACAGGGGCTACGTACCAAGAGACCCAGTACTTC
J: TRBJ2-2; size: .; D: TRBD2; V: TRBV9; CDR3: CASSPRLAETGELFF; DNA: TGTGCCAGCAGCCCTAGACTAGCGGAAACCGGGGAGCTGTTTTTT
J: TRBJ2-7; size: .; D: TRBD1; V: TRBV28; CDR3: CASSPRNRGNEQYF; DNA: TGTGCCAGCAGCCCCCGGAACAGGGGCAACGAGCAGTACTTC
J: TRBJ2-5; size: .; D: .; V: TRBV5-1; CDR3: CASSVGTVQETQYF; DNA: TGCGCCAGCAGCGTTGGGACGGTGCAAGAGACCCAGTACTTC
J: TRBJ1-1; size: few; D: .; V: TRBV6-5; CDR3: CASSYGGTEAFF; DNA: TGTGCCAGCAGTTATGGGGGAACTGAAGCTTTCTTT
J: TRBJ1-6; size: few; D: .; V: TRBV28; CDR3: CASTRGVGSPLHF; DNA: TGTGCCAGCACACGGGGTGTGGGTTCACCCCTCCACTTT
J: TRBJ2-2; size: .; D: .; V: TRBV19; CDR3: CASSTPPGGRTGELFF; DNA: TGTGCCAGTAGTACCCCCCCCGGGGGGCGCACGGGGGAGCTGTTTTTT
J: TRBJ2-7; size: few; D: TRBD2; V: TRBV5-1; CDR3: CASSWTSGYEQYF; DNA: TGCGCCAGCAGCTGGACTAGCGGGTACGAGCAGTACTTC
J: TRBJ2-1; size: .; D: TRBD2; V: TRBV6-2/TRBV6-3; CDR3: CASTKGGANEQFF; DNA: TGTGCCAGCACCAAGGGAGGGGCTAATGAGCAGTTCTTC
J: TRBJ2-1; size: few; D: TRBD2; V: TRBV11-3; CDR3: CASSPYETPLAFREASRTGNEQFF; DNA: TGTGCCAGCAGCCCCTACGAGACCCCCCTCGCATTTCGGGAGGCCTCTAGGACGGGCAATGAGCAGTTCTTC
J: TRBJ2-1; size: .; D: .; V: TRBV4-1; CDR3: CASSPIRYNEQFF; DNA: TGCGCCAGCAGCCCAATTCGGTACAATGAGCAGTTCTTC
J: TRBJ2-3; size: few; D: .; V: TRBV15; CDR3: CATSRSAGDTQYF; DNA: TGTGCCACCAGCAGATCGGCCGGAGATACGCAGTATTTT
J: TRBJ2-7; size: .; D: .; V: TRBV5-1; CDR3: CASSETGYEQYF; DNA: TGCGCCAGCAGCGAGACGGGGTACGAGCAGTACTTC
J: TRBJ2-1; size: few; D: TRBD2; V: TRBV10-3; CDR3: CAISGATSNNEQFF; DNA: TGTGCCATCAGCGGGGCGACTAGCAACAATGAGCAGTTCTTC
J: TRBJ2-1; size: .; D: .; V: TRBV20-1; CDR3: CSAPQYYEQFF; DNA: TGCAGTGCTCCTCAATACTATGAGCAGTTCTTC
J: TRBJ1-6; size: once; D: .; V: TRBV7-9; CDR3: CASSPRDDNSPLHF; DNA: TGTGCCAGCAGCCCGCGGGACGATAATTCACCCCTCCACTTT